Detailed here is one T cell receptor (beta chain). CDR1 SGHAT and CDR2 FQNNGV come from the germline V gene. The V end was cut by 4 bases, the J end by 7 bases, with 14 bases between. This CDR3 has 13 residues. Sequencing was performed with immunoSEQ multiplex PCR; in TCRdb, only in-frame clones are kept and a portion is missing. The data show a few hundred thousand clones, around 87% seen once. The data belong to a study of blood T cell repertoires in COVID-19. Study information: The samples span acute and convalescent COVID-19 from the United States, Italy and Spain.

Sequenced: peripheral blood. The sequence came from a woman in her twenties or thirties with COVID-19, enrolled during active disease. This chain uses TRBV11-2 with TRBJ2-7; a possible D gene is TRBD1 (5 bases). CDR3 region: CASSSLGAGEQYF. In nucleotides, the CDR3 is TGTGCCAGCAGCTCCCTTGGGGCCGGGGAGCAGTACTTC.